These 12 T cell receptor beta chains share one sample of origin, sequenced in a study of CD4 T cells in relation to SARS-CoV-2 and coronaviruses. Antigens of these TCRs are unknown. Before the COVID-19 pandemic, during about 2011-2019, CD4+ T cells were taken from unexposed donors. CD4+ T cells were isolated from the cells after about 11 days of culture. Using immunoSEQ multiplex PCR, the repertoire was profiled, and TCRdb retains in-frame clones only, with some absent. Of tens of thousands of clones in the sample, approximately 72% were seen once. The sequenced material came from CD4+ T cells from PBMCs, cultured in vitro. All receptors come from a human donor in good health.

The chain is built from TRBV5-8 and TRBJ2-2, with 7 bases that match TRBD1. Germline trimming cut 0 bases from V and 0 bases from J; bases unmatched to any gene: 2. The CDR3 loop spans 16 amino acids. Germline values: CDR1 SGHTS, CDR2 YDEGEE. This CDR3 reads CASSLADRANTGELFF. The CDR3 nucleotides are TGTGCCAGCAGCTTGGCTGACAGGGCGAACACCGGGGAGCTGTTTTTT.

The CDR3 nucleotides read TGTGCCAGCAAGAACGGGGTTAGCAATCAGCCCCAGCATTTT. Protein sequence: CASKNGVSNQPQHF. The rearrangement uses TRBV2 and TRBJ1-5, with D uncertain. This CDR3 is 14 amino acids long. Germline values: CDR1 SNHLY, CDR2 FYNNEI. The germline V and J ends were trimmed by 7 bases and 0 bases, with 10 bases remaining between them.

This clone showed up just a few times. The chain joins TRBV11-2 to TRBJ2-7; TRBD1 is a possible D gene (5 bases). CDR1 is SGHAT, CDR2 FQNNGV, per germline. The V end was cut by 1 base, the J end by 2 bases, with 18 bases between. CDR3 size: 17 residues. Here the CDR3 reads CASSLVSWGTTTYEQYF. The CDR3 nucleotides are TGTGCCAGCAGCTTAGTCTCGTGGGGCACAACCACCTACGAGCAGTACTTC.

J is TRBJ2-7 and V is TRBV20-1, with TRBD2 matching over 8 bases. Losses at the gene ends were 3 bases for V and 3 bases for J; bases not matched to a gene: 4. CDR3 size: 13 residues. Germline loops: CDR1 DFQATT, CDR2 SNEGSKA (reference sequence). The CDR3, as DNA: TGCAGTGCTAGTCCGGGGGGGTACTACGAGCAGTACTTC. Amino acid sequence: CSASPGGYYEQYF.

This chain uses TRBV9 with TRBJ1-2; D may be TRBD1 (5 bases). Germline loops: CDR1 SGDLS, CDR2 YYNGEE. V lost 1 base and J 0 bases, leaving 10 bases between the germline ends. The CDR3 length is 15 residues. The CDR3 region is CASSVNTGPNYGYTF. The CDR3 nucleotides are TGTGCCAGCAGCGTAAATACAGGCCCTAACTATGGCTACACCTTC. The complete variable domain, with remaining parts taken from reference TRBV9 and TRBJ1-2, reads DSGVTQTPKHLITATGQRVTLRCSPRSGDLSVYWYQQSLDQGLQFLIQYYNGEERAKGNILERFSAQQFPDLHSELNLSSLELGDSALYFCASSVNTGPNYGYTFGSGTRLTVV.

The chain recombines TRBV7-3 with TRBJ2-5; possible D gene TRBD1, 6 bases. This CDR3 comprises 15 residues. Per germline, CDR1 SGHTA and CDR2 FQGTGA. V was pared by 2 bases and J by 5 bases, with 15 bases between. The CDR3, as DNA: TGTGCCAGCAGCTTATCGGCAGGGGCGATGGAGACCCAGTACTTC. It codes for CASSLSAGAMETQYF.

V gene TRBV12-5 combines with J gene TRBJ1-5; D unresolved. The V end lost 1 base, the J end lost 4 bases, and 11 bases lay between the germline ends. The CDR3 is 15 amino acids. CDR1 and CDR2 from the germline V gene are LGHNT and FRNRAP. The CDR3 sequence: CASGLGLSRNQPQHF. CDR3 DNA: TGTGCTAGTGGTTTGGGCCTCTCACGGAATCAGCCCCAGCATTTT.

This chain connects TRBV10-3 to TRBJ1-2, with 8 positions matching TRBD1. The CDR3 is 13 amino acids. Trimming removed 4 bases from V and 6 bases from J; junction bases left unmatched: 4. Germline-derived CDR1 and CDR2 are ENHRY and SYGVKD. The DNA for the CDR3 is TGTGCCATCAGTGGACAGGGGTCAGATGGCTACACCTTC. Encoded protein: CAISGQGSDGYTF.

V is TRBV19 and J is TRBJ2-6, with D uncertain. The V gene's germline CDR1 is LNHDA and CDR2 SQIVND (reference sequence). This CDR3 has 13 residues. Trimming cost V 6 bases and J 1 base, with 4 bases left between them. In DNA form, the CDR3 reads TGTGCCAGTAGGCAGTCTGGGGCCAACGTCCTGACTTTC. Amino acid sequence: CASRQSGANVLTF.

This chain links TRBV5-8 with TRBJ2-5; weak D call: TRBD1 (6 bases). This CDR3 comprises 15 residues. The V and J ends lost 3 bases and 7 bases respectively, with 19 bases between them. Germline CDR1 reads SGHTS; CDR2 reads YDEGEE. The CDR3 is CASSSARQAAGTQYF. CDR3 DNA: TGTGCCAGCAGCTCCGCAAGACAGGCCGCGGGGACCCAGTACTTC.

This chain joins TRBV19 and TRBJ1-5; D not resolved. From germline, CDR1 is LNHDA and CDR2 SQIVND (reference sequence). Trimming cost V 3 bases and J 4 bases, with 4 bases left between them. CDR3 length: 12 amino acids. CDR3 DNA: TGTGCCAGTAGTATTCAGAATCAGCCCCAGCATTTT. Encoded protein: CASSIQNQPQHF.

The chain recombines TRBV3-1 (or the pseudogene TRBV3-2) with TRBJ2-7; possible D gene TRBD1, 6 bases. Germline V lookup: CDR1 LGHDT, CDR2 YNNKEL (reference sequence). The V end was cut by 5 bases, the J end by 2 bases, with 22 bases between. CDR3 length: 17 amino acids. The CDR3: CASSLNVDSFITYEQYF. The CDR3 DNA reads TGTGCCAGCAGCTTAAATGTGGACAGCTTTATTACCTACGAGCAGTACTTC.